This T cell receptor beta chain was found in a study of blood T cell repertoires in COVID-19. The data were produced by immunoSEQ multiplex PCR, yet TCRdb's version contains in-frame clones alone and is incomplete. The sample yields fewer than 70,000 clones, around 78% seen once. The CDR3 consists of 15 residues. Germline V CDR1 and CDR2: SNHLY, FYNNEI. V was trimmed by 3 bases and J by 1 base, leaving 10 bases between them. The receptor was derived from a human donor in a cohort sampled during active COVID-19. The sequenced sample was peripheral blood. The rearrangement joins TRBV2 to TRBJ1-5, with D tentatively TRBD1 (5 bases). CDR3: CASSDQGVSNQPQHF. In nucleotides, the CDR3 is TGTGCCAGCAGTGATCAGGGTGTAAGCAATCAGCCCCAGCATTTT. Full variable domain (missing parts from reference TRBV2 and TRBJ1-5): EPEVTQTPSHQVTQMGQEVILRCVPISNHLYFYWYRQILGQKVEFLVSFYNNEISEKSEIFDDQFSVERPDGSNFTLKIRSTKLEDSAMYFCASSDQGVSNQPQHFGDGTRLSIL.